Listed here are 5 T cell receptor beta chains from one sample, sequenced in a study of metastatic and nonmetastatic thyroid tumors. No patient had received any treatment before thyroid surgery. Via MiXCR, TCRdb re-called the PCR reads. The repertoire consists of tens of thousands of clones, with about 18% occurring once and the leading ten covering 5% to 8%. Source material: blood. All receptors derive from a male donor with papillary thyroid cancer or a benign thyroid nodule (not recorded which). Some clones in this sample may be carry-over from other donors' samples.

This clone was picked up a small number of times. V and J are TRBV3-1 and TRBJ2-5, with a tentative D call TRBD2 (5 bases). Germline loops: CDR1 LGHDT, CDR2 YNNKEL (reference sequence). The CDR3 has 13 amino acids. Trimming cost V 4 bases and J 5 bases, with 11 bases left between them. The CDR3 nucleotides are TGTGCCAGCAGCCGAGCCCCGGGGGAGACCCAGTACTTC. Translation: CASSRAPGETQYF.

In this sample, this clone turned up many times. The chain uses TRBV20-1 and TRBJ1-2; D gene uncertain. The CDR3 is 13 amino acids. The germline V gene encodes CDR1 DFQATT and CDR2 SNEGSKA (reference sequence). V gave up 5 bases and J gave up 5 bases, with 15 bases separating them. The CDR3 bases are TGCAGTGCTGAGGGTCCGTATTATTATGGCTACACCTTC. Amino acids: CSAEGPYYYGYTF.

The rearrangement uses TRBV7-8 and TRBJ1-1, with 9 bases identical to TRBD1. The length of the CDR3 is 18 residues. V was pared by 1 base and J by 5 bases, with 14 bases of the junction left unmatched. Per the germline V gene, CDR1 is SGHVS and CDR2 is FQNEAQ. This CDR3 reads CASSLGGWDRVKRTEAFF. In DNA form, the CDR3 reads TGTGCCAGCAGCTTAGGTGGTTGGGACAGGGTTAAGAGGACTGAAGCTTTCTTT.

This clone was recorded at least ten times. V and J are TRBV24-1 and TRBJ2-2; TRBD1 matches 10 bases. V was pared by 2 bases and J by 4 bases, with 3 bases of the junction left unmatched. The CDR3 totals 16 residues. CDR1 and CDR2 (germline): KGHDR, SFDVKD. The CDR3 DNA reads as TGTGCCACCAGTGATTCGGGGACAGGGGTCACCGGGGAGCTGTTTTTT. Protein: CATSDSGTGVTGELFF.

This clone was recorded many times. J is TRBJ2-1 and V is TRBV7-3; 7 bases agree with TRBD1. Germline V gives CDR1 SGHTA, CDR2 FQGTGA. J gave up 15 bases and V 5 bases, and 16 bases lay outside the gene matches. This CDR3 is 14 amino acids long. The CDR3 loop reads CASSKDREPGRLFF. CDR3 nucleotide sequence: TGTGCCAGCAGCAAAGACAGGGAACCGGGACGGTTGTTCTTC.